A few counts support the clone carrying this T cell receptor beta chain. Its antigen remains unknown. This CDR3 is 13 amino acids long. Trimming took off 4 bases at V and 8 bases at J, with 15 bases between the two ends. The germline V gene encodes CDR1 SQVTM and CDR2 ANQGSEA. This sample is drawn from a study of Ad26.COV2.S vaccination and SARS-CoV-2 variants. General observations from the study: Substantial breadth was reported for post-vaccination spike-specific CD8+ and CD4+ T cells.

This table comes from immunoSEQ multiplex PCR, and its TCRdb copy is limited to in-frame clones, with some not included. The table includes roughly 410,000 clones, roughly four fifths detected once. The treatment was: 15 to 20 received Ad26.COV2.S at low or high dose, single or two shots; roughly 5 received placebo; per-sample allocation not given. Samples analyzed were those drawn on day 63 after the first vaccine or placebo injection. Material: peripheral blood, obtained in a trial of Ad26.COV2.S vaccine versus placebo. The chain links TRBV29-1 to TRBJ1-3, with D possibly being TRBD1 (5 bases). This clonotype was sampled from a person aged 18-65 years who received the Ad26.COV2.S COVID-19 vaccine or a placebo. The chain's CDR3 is CSVGGLRSDTIYF. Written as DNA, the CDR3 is TGCAGCGTTGGGGGACTGAGGAGTGACACCATATATTTT.